A selection of T cell receptor beta chains follows, all from one sample in a study of blood T cells in healthy people across ages. TCRdb recomputed calls from the 5' RACE reads with MiXCR, one row per CDR3 protein. This table holds approximately 800,000 distinct CDR3 sequences, 35% to 50% found once. Input material: blood. Every receptor here comes from an elderly man in good health. Both conserved end residues are part of each CDR3. The D gene is left open where the match is weak. Clone size appears in some rows only: once, few, many, or a class for an expanded clone.

TRBJ2-7,TRBV29-1,NA,few,CSAGQGGSYEQYF,TGCAGCGCCGGACAGGGAGGGTCCTACGAGCAGTACTTC
TRBJ2-1,TRBV20-1,NA,few,CSAHLTQGSNEQFF,TGCAGTGCTCACCTTACCCAGGGGTCCAATGAGCAGTTCTTC
TRBJ2-1,TRBV29-1,NA,few,CSANGGPEQFF,TGCAGCGCCAACGGGGGGCCTGAGCAGTTCTTC
TRBJ2-7,TRBV18,TRBD2,NA,CASSPGGGVYYEQYF,TGTGCCAGCTCACCAGGGGGGGGAGTCTACTACGAGCAGTACTTC
TRBJ1-4,TRBV2,NA,NA,CASSESAAGDEKLFF,TGTGCCAGCAGTGAATCGGCCGCGGGAGATGAAAAACTGTTTTTT
TRBJ2-6,TRBV29-1,TRBD1,once,CSVEGQQGTGANVLTF,TGCAGCGTTGAGGGACAGCAGGGGACTGGGGCCAACGTCCTGACTTTC
TRBJ2-7,TRBV20-1,NA,NA,CSAHTGTGLNTRNYEQYF,TGCAGTGCACACACAGGAACTGGCCTAAACACTCGGAACTACGAGCAGTACTTC
TRBJ2-5,TRBV5-1,TRBD1,NA,CASSLWQGVQETQYF,TGCGCCAGCAGCTTGTGGCAGGGGGTCCAAGAGACCCAGTACTTC
TRBJ1-1,TRBV5-1,TRBD1,NA,CASSTQQGAITEAFF,TGCGCCAGCAGCACCCAACAGGGGGCAATAACTGAAGCTTTCTTT
TRBJ2-5,TRBV7-9,NA,many,CASSLATAGQETQYF,TGTGCCAGCAGCTTAGCGACAGCGGGCCAAGAGACCCAGTACTTC
TRBJ2-1,TRBV10-2,NA,NA,CATSPAGGIYEQFF,TGCGCCACTTCCCCGGCCGGGGGCATATACGAGCAGTTCTTC
TRBJ2-1,TRBV10-3,NA,NA,CAISESRTGNNEQFF,TGTGCCATCAGTGAGTCGAGGACTGGCAATAATGAGCAGTTCTTC
TRBJ2-7,TRBV29-1,NA,many,CSVGSSTGSAYEQYF,TGCAGCGTCGGTTCTTCGACAGGTTCGGCCTACGAGCAGTACTTC
TRBJ2-1,TRBV18,TRBD1,few,CASSPPRTGGIDEQFF,TGTGCCAGCTCACCACCGCGGACAGGGGGCATCGATGAGCAGTTCTTC
TRBJ2-3,TRBV24-1,NA,NA,CATSLGRGSVDTQYF,TGTGCCACCAGCTTAGGCCGAGGGTCGGTGGATACGCAGTATTTT
TRBJ1-3,TRBV7-2,NA,NA,CASSPGGTSGNTIYF,TGTGCCAGCAGCCCCGGGGGAACCTCTGGAAACACCATATATTTT
TRBJ1-2,TRBV27,TRBD1,NA,CASSNDRGRSYTF,TGTGCCAGCAGTAACGACAGGGGGCGAAGCTACACCTTC
TRBJ2-5,TRBV28,NA,few,CASTTRGVIETQYF,TGTGCCAGCACGACCAGGGGGGTGATTGAGACCCAGTACTTC
TRBJ1-6,TRBV7-3,NA,NA,CASSLTEGSPLHF,TGTGCCAGCAGCTTAACGGAAGGCTCACCCCTCCACTTT
TRBJ2-5,TRBV7-2,TRBD2,NA,CASSLGEWEGRETQYF,TGTGCCAGCAGCTTAGGGGAGTGGGAGGGCAGGGAGACCCAGTACTTC
TRBJ2-3,TRBV20-1,NA,NA,CSASKPTSRGTDTQYF,TGCAGTGCTAGTAAGCCAACTAGCAGGGGCACAGATACGCAGTATTTT
TRBJ2-5,TRBV9,NA,once,CASSVNWGIETQYF,TGTGCCAGCAGCGTAAATTGGGGGATAGAGACCCAGTACTTC
TRBJ2-7,TRBV5-5,TRBD2,NA,CASSASGTYAQYF,TGTGCCAGCAGCGCTAGCGGGACCTACGCGCAGTACTTC
TRBJ2-5,TRBV7-9,TRBD1,NA,CASSGTGGAGETQYF,TGTGCCAGCAGTGGGACAGGGGGCGCCGGAGAGACCCAGTACTTC
TRBJ2-7,TRBV29-1,NA,NA,CSVLPDGAYEQYF,TGCAGCGTTTTGCCCGACGGGGCCTACGAGCAGTACTTC
TRBJ2-7,TRBV7-2,TRBD2,few,CASSQRVREGYEQYF,TGTGCCAGCAGCCAGCGGGTCCGGGAGGGTTACGAGCAGTACTTC
TRBJ2-7,TRBV5-1,NA,NA,CASALDSSYNEQYF,TGCGCCAGCGCTCTGGACAGTTCCTACAATGAGCAGTACTTC
TRBJ2-7,TRBV11-3,TRBD2,NA,CASSLGTSSTRQYF,TGTGCCAGCAGCCTCGGGACTAGTTCTACGAGGCAGTACTTC
TRBJ2-7,TRBV10-3,TRBD2,few,CAISVSAGGPNEQYF,TGTGCCATCAGTGTAAGCGCGGGAGGACCCAACGAGCAGTACTTC
TRBJ2-7,TRBV25-1,NA,NA,CASSESPLGGEQYF,TGTGCCAGCAGTGAATCCCCCCTTGGGGGCGAGCAGTACTTC
TRBJ2-6,TRBV6-2/TRBV6-3,NA,NA,CASMRATSGANVLTF,TGTGCCAGCATGAGGGCAACCTCTGGGGCCAACGTCCTGACTTTC
TRBJ2-3,TRBV11-3,NA,NA,CASSLDNGASADTQYF,TGTGCCAGCAGCTTAGACAACGGGGCTAGCGCAGATACGCAGTATTTT
TRBJ2-1,TRBV20-1,NA,once,CSARDKADPYNEQFF,TGCAGTGCTAGAGATAAAGCGGACCCCTACAATGAGCAGTTCTTC
TRBJ1-2,TRBV29-1,NA,NA,CSVDSQGGDYGYTF,TGCAGCGTTGATTCCCAGGGTGGCGACTATGGCTACACCTTC
TRBJ2-5,TRBV6-5,NA,NA,CASTADPGETQYF,TGTGCCAGCACCGCGGACCCGGGGGAGACCCAGTACTTC
TRBJ2-5,TRBV18,NA,NA,CASSPPWGTETQYF,TGTGCCAGCTCACCACCGTGGGGGACAGAGACCCAGTACTTC
TRBJ2-3,TRBV2,NA,NA,CATNGPGTDTQYF,TGTGCCACCAACGGACCGGGCACAGATACGCAGTATTTT
TRBJ1-2,TRBV7-2,NA,few,CASSLDKNYGYTF,TGTGCCAGCAGCCTTGACAAGAACTATGGCTACACCTTC
TRBJ2-1,TRBV7-2,TRBD2,NA,CANSPASGTRVNEQFF,TGTGCCAACAGCCCCGCTAGCGGAACCAGGGTAAATGAGCAGTTCTTC
TRBJ2-6,TRBV29-1,TRBD1,many,CSVEDRQGASSGANVLTF,TGCAGCGTTGAAGATCGACAGGGGGCTTCATCTGGGGCCAACGTCCTGACTTTC
TRBJ1-4,TRBV7-9,NA,NA,CASSSSNKEGEKLFF,TGTGCCAGCAGCTCCTCTAACAAGGAAGGAGAAAAACTGTTTTTT
TRBJ2-5,TRBV20-1,TRBD2,NA,CSASSGGAGETQYF,TGCAGTGCTTCGAGCGGGGGGGCTGGTGAGACCCAGTACTTC
TRBJ2-5,TRBV12-3/TRBV12-4,NA,NA,CARTALGNEQYF,TGTGCCAGGACAGCCTTGGGGAATGAGCAGTACTTC
TRBJ2-6,TRBV7-3,NA,NA,CASSFFGANVLTF,TGTGCCAGCAGTTTTTTTGGGGCCAACGTCCTGACTTTC
TRBJ2-7,TRBV29-1,NA,many,CSVAKGSSYEQYF,TGCAGCGTTGCCAAAGGGTCGTCCTACGAGCAGTACTTC
TRBJ2-7,TRBV20-1,NA,many,CSASLADEQYF,TGCAGTGCTTCTTTAGCGGACGAGCAGTACTTC
TRBJ2-5,TRBV12-3/TRBV12-4,NA,few,CASSLSGFETQYF,TGTGCCAGCAGTTTATCAGGGTTTGAGACCCAGTACTTC
TRBJ1-4,TRBV7-2,TRBD1,NA,CASSLAAGGNEKLFF,TGTGCCAGCAGCTTAGCGGCAGGGGGTAATGAAAAACTGTTTTTT
TRBJ2-1,TRBV24-1,TRBD1,NA,CATEDRGRGEQFF,TGTGCCACCGAGGACAGGGGGCGGGGTGAGCAGTTCTTC
TRBJ2-1,TRBV20-1,TRBD2,many,CSARPGTSSYNEQFF,TGCAGTGCTAGACCCGGGACTAGCTCCTACAATGAGCAGTTCTTC
TRBJ2-1,TRBV2,NA,NA,CASREIGFTNEQFF,TGTGCCAGCAGGGAAATCGGGTTCACGAATGAGCAGTTCTTC
TRBJ1-5,TRBV4-2,NA,few,CASSQDFMANQPQHF,TGTGCCAGCAGCCAAGATTTTATGGCCAATCAGCCCCAGCATTTT
TRBJ2-1,TRBV20-1,TRBD2,once,CSARERGDSYNEQFF,TGCAGTGCTAGAGAACGGGGGGACTCCTACAATGAGCAGTTCTTC
TRBJ2-3,TRBV20-1,NA,few,CSARAGAGQRGLDTQYF,TGCAGTGCTAGGGCTGGAGCGGGACAGAGGGGACTGGATACGCAGTATTTT
TRBJ1-1,TRBV29-1,NA,NA,CSVYDRINTEAFF,TGCAGCGTTTACGACAGGATAAACACTGAAGCTTTCTTT
TRBJ2-7,TRBV20-1,TRBD2,once,CSASENLAGFYNEQYF,TGCAGTGCTAGCGAAAACCTAGCGGGATTTTACAATGAGCAGTACTTC
TRBJ2-2,TRBV6-4,NA,NA,CASSVEGHTGELFF,TGTGCCAGCAGTGTAGAAGGGCACACCGGGGAGCTGTTTTTT